These 8 T cell receptor beta chains were sequenced from one sample in a study of patients and donors after allogeneic stem cell transplantation (dated by TCRdb to the early 2020s). The receptor library was made with RT-PCR. Sequenced on a NextSeq 550. In-frame beta chains were kept once TCRdb had trimmed the public reads at Q25 with fastp and called clones with MiXCR. Every entry covers one CDR3 protein and lists the most common genes and DNA from its rows. For this sample the table gives approximately 160,000 distinct CDR3 sequences, of which over 25% were detected only once. 2.5% to 3.5% of the sample lies in the top ten. The specimen sequenced was blood, either unsorted or a sorted T cell fraction (not recorded which). All receptors derive from a human donor who was either an allogeneic HSCT recipient or a stem cell or donor lymphocyte infusion donor (not recorded which). It is not recorded whose cells these are; they may come from a transplant donor.

This clonotype has a handful of counts. In DNA form, the CDR3 reads TGTGCCACCAGCAGACAGGCCTCCTACAATGAGCAGTTCTTC. It encodes CATSRQASYNEQFF. This chain uses TRBV15 with TRBJ2-1; D gene ambiguous. V lost 2 bases, J lost 0 bases, and 5 bases lay in between. Germline V CDR1 and CDR2: LNHNV, YYDKDF (reference sequence). CDR3 length: 14 residues.

The gene calls are TRBV3-1 and TRBJ1-6; 8 nucleotides match TRBD1. This CDR3 has 15 amino acids. Germline CDR1 is LGHDT and CDR2 is YNNKEL (reference sequence). Trimming at V came to 6 bases and at J to 5 bases, leaving 6 bases not matched to a gene. The chain's CDR3 is CASRHRDRHNSPLHF. In DNA, the CDR3 is TGTGCCAGCAGACACCGGGACAGGCATAATTCACCCCTCCACTTT.

This clonotype showed up just a few times. The chain combines TRBV4-3 with TRBJ2-1, with 15 bases that match TRBD2. The junction had 11 bases not matched to a gene; V was cut back by 4 bases and J by 7 bases. CDR1 is LGHNA, CDR2 YSLEER, per germline. The CDR3 loop spans 18 amino acids. The CDR3 DNA follows: TGCGCCAGCAGCCTTTTCAGCGGCGGGACTAGCGGGAGGAATGAGCAGTTCTTC. Translation gives CASSLFSGGTSGRNEQFF.

This clonotype has only a few counts. This sequence joins TRBV7-9 and TRBJ2-1; perhaps TRBD1 as D (5 bases). CDR1 and CDR2 (germline): SEHNR, FQNEAQ (reference sequence). The CDR3 is 15 residues long. V lost 5 bases and J lost 10, with 21 bases in between. The DNA of the CDR3 is TGTGCCAGCAGCCGAGTCCCCAGGGCTACAGAGGAGCAGTTCTTC. Amino acid sequence: CASSRVPRATEEQFF. Complete variable domain (other parts from reference TRBV7-9 and TRBJ2-1): DTGVSQNPRHKITKRGQNVTFRCDPISEHNRLYWYRQTLGQGPEFLTYFQNEAQLEKSRLLSDRFSAERPKGSFSTLEIQRTEQGDSAMYLCASSRVPRATEEQFFGPGTRLTVL.

This chain links TRBV6-1 with TRBJ1-4; D unresolved. The CDR3 consists of 16 residues. Trimming cost V 8 bases and J 2 bases, with 18 bases left between them. Germline V gene lookup returns CDR1 MNHNS and CDR2 SASEGT. The CDR3 here is CASVLWGIQTNEKLFF. CDR3 sequence (DNA): TGTGCCAGCGTGCTGTGGGGAATTCAGACTAATGAAAAACTGTTTTTT.

The gene calls are TRBV29-1 and TRBJ1-1; D gene ambiguous. CDR3 size: 11 residues. V was pared by 4 bases and J by 6 bases, with 9 bases between. Germline V gene lookup returns CDR1 SQVTM and CDR2 ANQGSEA. The chain's CDR3 is CSVGEVPEAFF. The CDR3 DNA follows: TGCAGCGTTGGAGAGGTCCCTGAAGCTTTCTTT.

This chain connects TRBV7-9 to TRBJ2-7; no clear D. Germline values: CDR1 SEHNR, CDR2 FQNEAQ (reference sequence). V lost 1 base and J 2 bases, leaving 9 bases between the germline ends. This CDR3 spans 14 amino acids. The CDR3 loop reads CASSLGENPYEQYF. The CDR3 nucleotides are TGTGCCAGCAGCTTAGGAGAAAACCCCTACGAGCAGTACTTC.

For this clonotype: It may be a read error: a sequence one base away is much more abundant. The chain has TRBV4-3 and TRBJ1-5, with D unclear. CDR1 is LGHNA and CDR2 is YSLEER in the germline V gene. Deletions cut 0 bases from V and 5 bases from J, with 11 bases between. This CDR3 has 15 residues. The CDR3 is CASSQDTRRYQPQHF. In DNA, the CDR3 is TGCGCCAGCAGCCAAGATACCCGAAGGTATCAGCCCCAGCATTTT.